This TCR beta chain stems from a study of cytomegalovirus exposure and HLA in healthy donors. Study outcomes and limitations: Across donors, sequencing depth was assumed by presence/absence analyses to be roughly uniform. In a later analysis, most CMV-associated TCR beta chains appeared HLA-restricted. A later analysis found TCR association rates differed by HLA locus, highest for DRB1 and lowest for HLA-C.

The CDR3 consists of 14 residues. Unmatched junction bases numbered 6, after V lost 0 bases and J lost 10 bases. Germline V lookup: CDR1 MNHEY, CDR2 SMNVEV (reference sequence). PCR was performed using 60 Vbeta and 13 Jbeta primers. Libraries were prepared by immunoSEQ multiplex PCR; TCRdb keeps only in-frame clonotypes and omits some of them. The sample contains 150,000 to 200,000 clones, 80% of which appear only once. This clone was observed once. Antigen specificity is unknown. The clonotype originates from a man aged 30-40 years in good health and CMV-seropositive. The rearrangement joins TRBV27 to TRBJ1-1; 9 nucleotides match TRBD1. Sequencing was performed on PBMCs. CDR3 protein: CASSLSPTGGAAFF. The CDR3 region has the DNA TGTGCCAGCAGTTTATCGCCCACAGGGGGCGCAGCTTTCTTT.